A single sample is the source of the 27 T cell receptor beta chains below, sequenced in a study of cytomegalovirus exposure and HLA in healthy donors. Assay: immunoSEQ multiplex PCR; the TCRdb copy retains only in-frame clones and omits some. The data show 110,000 to 150,000 clones, approximately 93% seen once. The sample taken for sequencing was PBMCs. The receptors were gathered from a man aged 18 to 29 in good health and CMV-seronegative.

The rearrangement links TRBV2 to TRBJ1-5; D remains unclear. Germline V lookup: CDR1 SNHLY, CDR2 FYNNEI. The CDR3 sequence is 15 residues long. The V gene lost 1 base and the J gene lost 2 bases, with 9 bases spanning the gap. The DNA for the CDR3 is TGTGCCAGCAGTGAAGGAGGGTCTCGCAATCAGCCCCAGCATTTT. This sequence encodes CASSEGGSRNQPQHF.

V usage is TRBV10-3 and J usage is TRBJ2-2; D gene uncertain. Trimming left V 9 bases short and J 0 bases short, with 5 bases between. Germline V gene data show CDR1 as ENHRY and CDR2 as SYGVKD. The CDR3 length is 12 residues. CDR3 residues: CAIRSNTGELFF. The CDR3 DNA reads as TGTGCCATACGGTCGAACACCGGGGAGCTGTTTTTT.

The chain employs TRBV18 and TRBJ1-2; TRBD1 matches 8 bases. The CDR3 contains 15 residues. Per germline, CDR1 KGHSH and CDR2 LQKENI. V was clipped by 1 base and J by 4 bases; unmatched bases: 5. The CDR3 sequence is CASSPLGQEPYGYTF. CDR3 nucleotides: TGTGCCAGCTCACCACTGGGACAGGAGCCCTATGGCTACACCTTC.

The chain employs TRBV30 and TRBJ2-2; the D is unclear. V was clipped by 2 bases and J by 4 bases, with 14 bases between them. This CDR3 contains 15 residues. Germline CDR1 and CDR2: GTSNPN and SVGIG (reference sequence). The DNA for the CDR3 is TGTGCCTGGAGTTTTGGCCCCCAGGTCACCGGGGAGCTGTTTTTT. It encodes CAWSFGPQVTGELFF.

This clone appeared a few times. This chain joins TRBV19 and TRBJ2-2, with a tentative D call TRBD2 (6 bases). Per the germline V gene, CDR1 is LNHDA and CDR2 is SQIVND (reference sequence). V was shortened by 7 bases and J by 6 bases, with 24 bases between the two germline ends. There are 17 residues in the CDR3. The CDR3 DNA sequence: TGTGCCAGTACCCACCGTCAGACTAGTAGGTTCGCCGGGGAGCTGTTTTTT. Translation: CASTHRQTSRFAGELFF.

This chain links TRBV11-3 with TRBJ2-1, with 9 bases aligning to TRBD2. Germline CDR1 reads SGHNT; CDR2 reads YENEEA. J was trimmed by 4 bases and V by 0 bases; bases with no gene match: 1. CDR3 size: 15 residues. The CDR3 sequence is CASSLEGLAYNEQFF. CDR3 bases: TGTGCCAGCAGCTTAGAGGGACTAGCTTACAATGAGCAGTTCTTC.

J is TRBJ1-1 and V is TRBV29-1; D is unresolved. V was clipped by 4 bases and J by 4 bases, with 4 bases between them. Germline CDR1 SQVTM, CDR2 ANQGSEA. The CDR3 sequence is 10 residues long. The CDR3 protein is CSVASTEAFF. CDR3 sequence (DNA): TGCAGCGTTGCGAGCACTGAAGCTTTCTTT.

This CDR3 reads CASSELGGRSTDTQYF. CDR3 DNA sequence: TGTGCCAGCAGTGAATTGGGGGGTCGCAGCACAGATACGCAGTATTTT. The chain recombines TRBV6-1 with TRBJ2-3, with D perhaps TRBD2 (6 bases). The CDR3 loop spans 16 amino acids. CDR1 is MNHNS, CDR2 SASEGT, per germline. The V end lost 2 bases, the J end lost 0 bases, and 12 bases lay between the germline ends.

The chain employs TRBV6-5 and TRBJ2-7, with 8 positions matching TRBD1. This CDR3 has 16 amino acids. Germline CDR1 reads MNHEY; CDR2 reads SVGAGI. V lost 4 bases, J lost 6 bases, and 14 bases stayed unmatched. The CDR3 coding sequence is TGTGCCAGCAGTTCACTAGACGACAGGGGAGTAAGCGAGCAGTACGTC. Translating it yields CASSSLDDRGVSEQYV.

The chain links TRBV7-9 to TRBJ2-7; 8 bases are a match to TRBD1. This CDR3 is 13 amino acids long. Germline V CDR1 and CDR2: SEHNR, FQNEAQ (reference sequence). V shed 5 bases, J shed 8 bases, and the junction held 8 bases outside the gene matches. The CDR3 is CASSAGTGPKQYV. CDR3 DNA sequence: TGTGCCAGCAGCGCGGGGACAGGCCCCAAGCAGTACGTC.

A few counts support this clone. The chain links TRBV7-6 to TRBJ2-3; D might be TRBD2 (5 bases). Per germline, CDR1 SGHVS and CDR2 FNYEAQ. The CDR3 length is 16 residues. Trimming left V 2 bases short and J 4 bases short, with 16 bases between. The CDR3 region is CASSLKSAAGPDTQYF. The CDR3 DNA reads TGTGCCAGCAGCTTAAAATCCGCGGCGGGCCCAGATACGCAGTATTTT.

This clone occurred a few times. The chain combines TRBV25-1 with TRBJ1-2; tentative D call: TRBD1 (6 bases). The CDR3 is made up of 13 amino acids. Germline CDR1 is MGHDK and CDR2 is SYGVNS. V lost 5 bases to trimming and J lost 7 bases, with 14 bases between them. CDR3 region: CASSLAQGSGYTF. CDR3 coding DNA: TGTGCCAGCAGTTTGGCGCAGGGGAGTGGCTACACCTTC.

Only a few counts were recorded for this clone. This chain connects TRBV7-2 to TRBJ1-2; 10 nucleotides match TRBD1. The ends lost 5 bases at V and 3 bases at J; junction bases unmatched: 6. CDR1 and CDR2 (germline): SGHTA, FQGNSA. CDR3 length: 15 residues. The CDR3 sequence is CASSTRTGGDYGYTF. In DNA, the CDR3 is TGTGCCAGCAGCACCCGGACAGGGGGGGACTATGGCTACACCTTC.

The chain couples TRBV2 to TRBJ2-5; TRBD1 agrees at 9 bases. V trimming: 7 bases; J trimming: 2 bases; junction bases outside the gene matches: 5. Germline lookup yields CDR1 SNHLY and CDR2 FYNNEI. CDR3 length equals 14 residues. Here the CDR3 reads CASIGTGPQETQYF. Written as DNA, the CDR3 is TGTGCCAGCATCGGGACAGGGCCTCAAGAGACCCAGTACTTC.

The table lists this clone with a count of one. V gene TRBV29-1 combines with J gene TRBJ1-2; tentatively, D is TRBD1 (6 bases). The V gene's germline CDR1 is SQVTM and CDR2 ANQGSEA. The CDR3 contains 15 residues. This CDR3 reads CSSLVPLGGGYGYTF. The CDR3 nucleotides read TGCAGTTCGTTGGTCCCTCTGGGAGGGGGCTATGGCTACACCTTC.

The gene calls are TRBV19 and TRBJ1-1, with 11 bases aligning to TRBD1. The V and J ends lost 3 bases and 3 bases, in that order; junction bases with no gene match: 3. CDR3 size: 15 residues. Germline assignment: CDR1 LNHDA and CDR2 SQIVND (reference sequence). The chain's CDR3 is CASSIRTGGYTEAFF. As DNA, the CDR3 is TGTGCCAGTAGTATTAGGACAGGGGGCTACACTGAAGCTTTCTTT.

A note on this clone: Germline and junction disagree at one end, which may indicate a read error. CDR3 amino acids: CSARDQDRGAF. The CDR3 nucleotides are TGCAGTGCTAGAGATCAGGACAGGGGAGCCTTT. V and J are TRBV20-1 and TRBJ2-3; 9 bases line up with TRBD1. The CDR3 totals 11 residues. Germline V gene data show CDR1 as DFQATT and CDR2 as SNEGSKA (reference sequence).

The chain recombines TRBV28 with TRBJ2-5, with TRBD2 matching 9 bases. The germline CDR1 and CDR2 sequences are MDHEN and SYDVKM. V dropped 1 base and J dropped 1; count of bases not matched to a gene: 4. The CDR3 is made up of 16 amino acids. The CDR3: CASSLYLAGTQETQYF. Here the CDR3 DNA reads TGTGCCAGCAGTTTATACCTAGCGGGAACCCAAGAGACCCAGTACTTC.

This CDR3 is CASSSRDGVTYEQYV. The CDR3 DNA follows: TGTGCCAGCAGCTCCAGGGATGGGGTAACCTACGAGCAGTACGTC. J is TRBJ2-7 and V is TRBV7-2; weak D call: TRBD1 (5 bases). From germline, CDR1 is SGHTA and CDR2 FQGNSA. V lost 4 bases to trimming and J lost 2 bases, with 15 bases between them. This CDR3 region has 15 residues.

The chain employs TRBV27 and TRBJ2-1; TRBD2 matches 9 bases. CDR1 is MNHEY and CDR2 is SMNVEV in the germline V gene (reference sequence). V lost 6 bases and J lost 6; bases outside the gene matches: 9. This CDR3 region has 15 residues. The CDR3 DNA follows: TGTGCCAGCAGCGCGGGGCTAGCGGGGTCCAATGAGCAGTTCTTC. Its protein is CASSAGLAGSNEQFF.

Here the CDR3 reads CASSLHGGAYEQFF. CDR3 sequence (DNA): TGTGCCAGCAGCTTACACGGGGGGGCCTATGAGCAGTTCTTC. V and J are TRBV7-3 and TRBJ2-1; 8 nucleotides align to TRBD2. The V and J ends lost 2 bases and 8 bases, in that order; junction bases with no gene match: 5. Looked up from germline, CDR1 is SGHTA and CDR2 is FQGTGA. The CDR3 covers 14 residues.

In DNA, the CDR3 is TGTGCCAGTAGTATATCAGGAACTAGCGGGGACAATGAGCAGTTCTTC. It specifies CASSISGTSGDNEQFF. The chain has TRBV19 and TRBJ2-1; 10 nucleotides line up with TRBD2. The CDR3 is 16 amino acids. V was clipped by 2 bases and J by 5 bases; unmatched bases: 6. Germline V lookup: CDR1 LNHDA, CDR2 SQIVND (reference sequence).

V is TRBV6-1 and J is TRBJ2-3; 10 nucleotides agree with TRBD2. The ends lost 4 bases at V and 6 bases at J; junction bases unmatched: 13. The CDR3 extends over 17 amino acids. Germline V gene sequence: CDR1 MNHNS, CDR2 SASEGT. The CDR3 nucleotides read TGTGCCAGCAGTGTCCAATCATTAGCGGGGGGCATGGATACGCAGTATTTT. Protein product: CASSVQSLAGGMDTQYF.

This rearrangement joins TRBV30 to TRBJ1-4; D possibly corresponds to TRBD1 (6 bases). The CDR3 is made up of 13 amino acids. From germline, CDR1 is GTSNPN and CDR2 SVGIG (reference sequence). V was shortened by 2 bases and J by 8 bases, with 12 bases between the two germline ends. CDR3 DNA: TGTGCCTGGAGTAGAGGGGGGGCGGAAAAACTGTTTTTT. Its protein product is CAWSRGGAEKLFF.

The chain is built from TRBV4-3 and TRBJ2-6; 7 nucleotides align to TRBD1. This CDR3 region has 18 residues. The ends lost 4 bases at V and 1 base at J; junction bases unmatched: 10. Germline V gene data show CDR1 as LGHNA and CDR2 as YSLEER. The CDR3 DNA reads TGCGCCAGCAGCCCTCAAACAGGGGCCAATTCTGGGGCCAACGTCCTGACTTTC. It translates to CASSPQTGANSGANVLTF.

The chain is built from TRBV10-2 and TRBJ1-2, with TRBD1 matching 7 bases. The CDR3 is made up of 15 amino acids. The germline gives CDR1 WSHSY, CDR2 SAAADI. Germline trimming cut 1 base from V and 5 bases from J; bases unmatched to any gene: 7. CDR3 sequence (DNA): TGCGCCAGCAGTGAGTGGCTCCGGGACAGTTATGGCTACACCTTC. It is translated as CASSEWLRDSYGYTF.

About this clone: This may arise from a read error, as a much more abundant clone is one base away. The chain recombines TRBV6-6 with TRBJ2-2, with D possibly being TRBD1 (5 bases). The CDR3 runs 15 residues. CDR1 MNHNY and CDR2 SVGAGI come from the germline V gene (reference sequence). Deletions cut 1 base from V and 1 base from J, with 7 bases between. CDR3: CASSYLGENTGELFF. The DNA of the CDR3 is TGTGCCAGCAGTTACTTAGGGGAGAACACCGGGGAGCTGTTTTTT.